One and the same sample provided the 19 T cell receptor beta chains below, sequenced in a study of shared clonotypes between healthy human individuals (dated by TCRdb to 2019 to 2021). Receptor amplification or capture employed the immunoSEQ multiplex PCR assay. As stored in TCRdb, this immuneACCESS dataset retains in-frame rearrangements with V and J assigned. A fraction of the clones does not appear; measured against another copy, unresolved V genes explain less than half of the discrepancy, and the remainder lacks a known reason. The table for this sample lists about 2 million clones; about 95% of them were counted only once. The top ten hold about 1.1% of the sample. CD8 naive samples were CD45RO-negative cells positively selected for CCR7, giving a CD45RA+CCR7+ population that excluded TemRA cells. The source material was naive CD8+ T cells sorted from blood. The label giving this sample's cell subset or site can be read as: CD45RA+CCR7+. These TCRs come from a man between 18 and 35 years old in good health.

The V gene is TRBV25-1, the J gene TRBJ1-2; 8 bases are a match to TRBD1. The germline gives CDR1 MGHDK, CDR2 SYGVNS. Unmatched junction bases numbered 2, after V lost 4 bases and J lost 4 bases. The CDR3 is 13 amino acids. The CDR3 here is CASSATGGYGYTF. The CDR3 nucleotides read TGTGCCAGCAGTGCCACAGGGGGCTATGGCTACACCTTC.

This sequence joins TRBV2 and TRBJ1-4; D gene uncertain. Germline V lookup: CDR1 SNHLY, CDR2 FYNNEI. The ends were cut back, 2 bases at V and 15 bases at J, with 19 bases in the middle. This CDR3 is 14 amino acids long. The CDR3 sequence is CASSESRRGEKVFF. The CDR3 DNA reads TGTGCCAGCAGTGAAAGTCGGCGGGGTGAGAAGGTGTTTTTT.

This clone is a singleton in its sample. The CDR3 loop is CASSLAGNNQPQHF. The CDR3 DNA sequence: TGTGCCAGCAGCTTGGCAGGGAACAATCAGCCCCAGCATTTT. This sequence joins TRBV5-4 and TRBJ1-5; weak D call: TRBD1 (5 bases). Germline V gene sequence: CDR1 SGHNT, CDR2 YYREEE (reference sequence). The CDR3 runs 14 residues. Trimming removed 0 bases from V and 3 bases from J, with 7 bases in between.

V is TRBV27 and J is TRBJ2-2; 8 nucleotides align to TRBD2. Trimming cost V 5 bases and J 6 bases; bases outside gene matches: 11. Germline V gene sequence: CDR1 MNHEY, CDR2 SMNVEV (reference sequence). This CDR3 comprises 16 residues. CDR3 region: CASSTSAGEIPGELFF. In DNA form, the CDR3 reads TGTGCCAGCAGTACTTCAGCGGGAGAAATTCCCGGGGAGCTGTTTTTT.

This clone was counted once. The chain combines TRBV2 with TRBJ2-1, with 13 bases matching TRBD2. The CDR3 spans 15 residues. Germline CDR1 and CDR2: SNHLY and FYNNEI. V dropped 7 bases and J dropped 14; count of bases not matched to a gene: 14. CDR3 coding DNA: TGTGCCAGCACAGGACTAGCGGGAGCCGAGGACGGCAAGTTCTTC. This codes for CASTGLAGAEDGKFF. The complete variable domain, with remaining parts taken from reference TRBV2 and TRBJ2-1, reads EPEVTQTPSHQVTQMGQEVILRCVPISNHLYFYWYRQILGQKVEFLVSFYNNEISEKSEIFDDQFSVERPDGSNFTLKIRSTKLEDSAMYFCASTGLAGAEDGKFFGPGTRLTVL.

The genes are TRBV4-1 and TRBJ2-1; TRBD2 is a possible D gene (6 bases). There are 16 residues in the CDR3. Trimming stripped 0 bases from V and 1 base from J, with 10 bases between. Germline-derived CDR1 and CDR2 are MGHRA and YSYEKL. CDR3 region: CASSQDTSGSYNEQFF. CDR3 DNA: TGCGCCAGCAGCCAAGATACCAGCGGGTCCTACAATGAGCAGTTCTTC.

This clone was found once. Distinct nucleotide sequences in the sample also encode this CDR3. The V gene is TRBV9, the J gene TRBJ1-4; 10 nucleotides match TRBD1. The CDR3 is 16 amino acids. Germline CDR1 and CDR2: SGDLS and YYNGEE. V shed 3 bases and J 0 bases; nucleotides not matched to a gene: 2. CDR3: CASSEGQGATNEKLFF. CDR3 nucleotide sequence: TGTGCCAGCAGCGAAGGACAGGGGGCAACTAATGAAAAACTGTTTTTT.

This rearrangement joins TRBV11-2 to TRBJ2-7; TRBD1 matches at 7 bases. The CDR3 is 17 residues long. Germline CDR1 reads SGHAT; CDR2 reads FQNNGV. The junction had 14 bases not matched to a gene; V was cut back by 4 bases and J by 2 bases. This CDR3 reads CASSSPPPGTETYEQYF. The CDR3 nucleotides read TGTGCCAGCAGCTCTCCCCCACCCGGGACAGAGACCTACGAGCAGTACTTC.

This chain connects TRBV5-5 to TRBJ2-7; TRBD1 matches at 8 bases. With 0 bases clipped from V and 3 bases from J, the junction kept 5 bases outside the gene matches. The CDR3 sequence is 15 residues long. Germline V gives CDR1 SGHKS, CDR2 YYEKEE (reference sequence). CDR3 protein: CASSLEGTGRYEQYF. In DNA, the CDR3 is TGTGCCAGCAGCTTGGAAGGGACAGGCCGCTACGAGCAGTACTTC.

This CDR3 reads CASSPPVGELFF. CDR3 bases: TGTGCCAGCTCACCACCGGTCGGGGAGCTGTTTTTT. The chain combines TRBV18 with TRBJ2-2; D gene ambiguous. The germline V gene encodes CDR1 KGHSH and CDR2 LQKENI. This CDR3 has 12 residues. Trimming stripped 0 bases from V and 7 bases from J, with 3 bases between.

The chain joins TRBV5-1 to TRBJ2-7, with 9 bases fitting TRBD1. J lost 3 bases, V lost 2 bases, and 9 bases had no gene match. Germline-derived CDR1 and CDR2 are SGHRS and YFSETQ. The CDR3 sequence is 16 residues long. The CDR3 region has the DNA TGCGCCAGCAGCTTTTTCCGGGACAGGGTTGACTACGAGCAGTACTTC. As protein: CASSFFRDRVDYEQYF. The whole variable domain, filled in from reference TRBV5-1 and TRBJ2-7, reads KAGVTQTPRYLIKTRGQQVTLSCSPISGHRSVSWYQQTPGQGLQFLFEYFSETQRNKGNFPGRFSGRQFSNSRSEMNVSTLELGDSALYLCASSFFRDRVDYEQYFGPGTRLTVT.

The gene calls are TRBV5-6 and TRBJ1-2; the match to TRBD1 covers 7 bases. V lost 4 bases, J lost 4 bases, and 7 bases stayed unmatched. The CDR3 extends over 14 amino acids. CDR1 and CDR2 (germline): SGHDT, YYEEEE. DNA of the CDR3: TGTGCCAGCAGCCATGGACAGGCCGTCTATGGCTACACCTTC. The encoded protein is CASSHGQAVYGYTF.

V usage is TRBV13 and J usage is TRBJ2-2; D gene uncertain. V was shortened by 1 base and J by 7 bases, with 4 bases between the two germline ends. Germline CDR1 PRHDT, CDR2 FYEKMQ (reference sequence). The CDR3 has 12 residues. Here the CDR3 reads CASSLESGELFF. DNA of the CDR3: TGTGCCAGCAGCTTAGAAAGCGGGGAGCTGTTTTTT.

The genes are TRBV7-8 and TRBJ2-2; a weak D match, TRBD2 (7 bases). The germline V gene has CDR1 SGHVS and CDR2 FQNEAQ. V gave up 5 bases and J gave up 3 bases, with 16 bases separating them. The CDR3 runs to 16 residues. CDR3 loop: CASSPIAGAYTGELFF. The CDR3 DNA is TGTGCCAGCAGCCCGATCGCGGGGGCGTACACCGGGGAGCTGTTTTTT.

V gene TRBV9 combines with J gene TRBJ2-5; 12 bases are shared with TRBD1. Germline assignment: CDR1 SGDLS and CDR2 YYNGEE. V was clipped by 3 bases and J by 5 bases; unmatched bases: 5. This CDR3 is 15 amino acids long. CDR3 sequence (DNA): TGTGCCAGCAGCGAGGGACAGGGGGCCCTGGAGACCCAGTACTTC. Translating gives CASSEGQGALETQYF.

The chain recombines TRBV30 with TRBJ2-5; tentatively, D is TRBD1 or TRBD2 (5 bases each). Germline V lookup: CDR1 GTSNPN, CDR2 SVGIG (reference sequence). The V and J ends lost 0 bases and 5 bases respectively, with 13 bases between them. The CDR3 totals 14 residues. CDR3 nucleotide sequence: TGTGCCTGGAGTGTAGAGGGGAACTGGGAGACCCAGTACTTC. This sequence encodes CAWSVEGNWETQYF.

The V and J genes are TRBV5-4 and TRBJ2-7; D remains unclear. The V gene's germline CDR1 is SGHNT and CDR2 YYREEE (reference sequence). This CDR3 is built from 11 residues. The V gene lost 4 bases and the J gene lost 5 bases, with 7 bases spanning the gap. In DNA form, the CDR3 reads TGTGCCAGCAGCGTCTCGAACGAGCAGTACTTC. This codes for CASSVSNEQYF.

About this clone: Other nucleotide sequences from this sample produce the same CDR3. V gene TRBV9 combines with J gene TRBJ2-7; TRBD1 might be the D (5 bases). There are 14 residues in the CDR3. Germline-derived CDR1 and CDR2 are SGDLS and YYNGEE. V gave up 0 bases and J gave up 3 bases, with 10 bases separating them. The CDR3 spells CASSVAPQGYEQYF. CDR3 nucleotides: TGTGCCAGCAGCGTAGCTCCGCAGGGCTACGAGCAGTACTTC.

This rearrangement joins TRBV10-2 to TRBJ2-5; D gene unclear. CDR3 length: 13 residues. Germline V gene lookup returns CDR1 WSHSY and CDR2 SAAADI. V lost 8 bases, J lost 4 bases, and 14 bases lay in between. This CDR3 reads CASSWGPGETQYF. DNA of the CDR3: TGCGCCAGCTCCTGGGGTCCAGGAGAGACCCAGTACTTC.